This TCR beta chain was identified during a study of OX40 agonist ivuxolimab in advanced cancers. General study findings and limits: The specificity for antigen of the expanded peripheral T cells was not determined.

V lost 0 bases and J 5 bases, leaving 5 bases between the germline ends. The germline V gene has CDR1 MNHEY and CDR2 SMNVEV (reference sequence). The CDR3 totals 13 residues. With regard to this clone: Its antigen is unknown. The sample holds other DNA sequences that translate to the same CDR3.

Assay used: immunoSEQ multiplex PCR; TCRdb lists only in-frame clones, some missing. The sample includes 66,000 or so clones, around 90% seen only once; the top ten take roughly 2%. The receptor was derived from an adult with an advanced solid tumor such as melanoma, head and neck, liver or kidney cancer. The genes are TRBV27 and TRBJ1-5; D not certain. Sequencing was performed on CD4+ or CD8+ T cells sorted from blood, taken in a trial of the OX40 agonist ivuxolimab. The CDR3 DNA is TGTGCCAGCAGTTTATCCCGAGATCAGCCCCAGCATTTT. Translation gives CASSLSRDQPQHF.